Sequencing of this T cell receptor (beta chain) was carried out in a study of cytomegalovirus exposure and HLA in healthy donors. This CDR3 has 16 amino acids. V was shortened by 0 bases and J by 7 bases, with 16 bases between the two germline ends. The germline gives CDR1 KGHSH, CDR2 LQKENI. PCR primers comprised 60 Vbeta and 13 Jbeta primers. Here immunoSEQ multiplex PCR was the method, and the copy in TCRdb shows in-frame clones only, minus some. The data hold over 100,000 clones, with 77% observed a single time. It was healthy bone marrow donors who served as donors. The sequence derives from a middle-aged man in good health and CMV-seropositive. The V and J genes are TRBV18 and TRBJ1-3, with D perhaps matching TRBD1 (6 bases). The sequencing input was PBMCs. CDR3 DNA: TGTGCCAGCTCACCACCGTCGACAGGCTCCGCGAACACCATATATTTT. It is translated as CASSPPSTGSANTIYF.